This T cell receptor beta chain was found in a study of early T cells in non-severe SARS-CoV-2 infection. Study in general: Sequencing of unsorted whole blood was done on bulk RNA, leaving chains unpaired.

The CDR3 is made up of 15 amino acids. V was shortened by 2 bases and J by 0 bases, with 10 bases between the two germline ends. Germline CDR1 SQVTM, CDR2 ANQGSEA. This clonotype was detected only a few times. Individual cDNA molecules each received unique molecular identifiers attached to them. TCRdb ran MiXCR on the 5' RACE reads and lists one entry per CDR3 protein. The data contain 35,000 to 55,000 distinct CDR3 sequences, 23% of them singletons. The material sequenced was whole blood, taken at baseline. V usage is TRBV29-1 and J usage is TRBJ1-4; D is unclear. The sequence was obtained from an adult who was a healthcare worker with PCR-confirmed SARS-CoV-2 infection or an uninfected control (not recorded which). The CDR3 loop is CSVEQLGSTNEKLFF. CDR3 sequence (DNA): TGCAGCGTTGAACAGTTGGGGTCAACTAATGAAAAACTGTTTTTT.